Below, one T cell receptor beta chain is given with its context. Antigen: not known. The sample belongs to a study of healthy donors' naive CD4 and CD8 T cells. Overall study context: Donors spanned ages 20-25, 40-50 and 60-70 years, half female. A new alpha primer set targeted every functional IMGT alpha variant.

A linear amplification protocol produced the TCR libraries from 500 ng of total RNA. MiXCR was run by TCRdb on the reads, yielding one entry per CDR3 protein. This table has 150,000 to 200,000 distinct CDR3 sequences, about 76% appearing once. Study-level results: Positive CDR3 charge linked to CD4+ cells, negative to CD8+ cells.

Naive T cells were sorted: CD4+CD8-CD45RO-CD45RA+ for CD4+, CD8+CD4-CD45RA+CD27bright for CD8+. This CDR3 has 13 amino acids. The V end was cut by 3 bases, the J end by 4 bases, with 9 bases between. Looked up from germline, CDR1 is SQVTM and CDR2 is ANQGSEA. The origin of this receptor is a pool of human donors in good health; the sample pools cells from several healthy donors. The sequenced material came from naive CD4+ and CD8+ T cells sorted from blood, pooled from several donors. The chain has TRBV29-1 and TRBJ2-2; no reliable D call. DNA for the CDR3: TGCAGCGTTGATAGGAAGGGCACCGGGGAGCTGTTTTTT. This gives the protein CSVDRKGTGELFF.